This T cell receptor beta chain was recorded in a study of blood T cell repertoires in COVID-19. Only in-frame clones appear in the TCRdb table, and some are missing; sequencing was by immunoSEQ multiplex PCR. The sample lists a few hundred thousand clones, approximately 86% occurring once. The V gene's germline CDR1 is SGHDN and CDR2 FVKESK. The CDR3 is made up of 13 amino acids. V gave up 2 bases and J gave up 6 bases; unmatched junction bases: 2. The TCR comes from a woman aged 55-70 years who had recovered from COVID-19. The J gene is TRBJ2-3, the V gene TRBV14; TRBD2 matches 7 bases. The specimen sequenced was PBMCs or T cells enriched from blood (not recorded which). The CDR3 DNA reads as TGTGCCAGCAGCCAACGGGGGGTGGATACGCAGTATTTT. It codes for CASSQRGVDTQYF.